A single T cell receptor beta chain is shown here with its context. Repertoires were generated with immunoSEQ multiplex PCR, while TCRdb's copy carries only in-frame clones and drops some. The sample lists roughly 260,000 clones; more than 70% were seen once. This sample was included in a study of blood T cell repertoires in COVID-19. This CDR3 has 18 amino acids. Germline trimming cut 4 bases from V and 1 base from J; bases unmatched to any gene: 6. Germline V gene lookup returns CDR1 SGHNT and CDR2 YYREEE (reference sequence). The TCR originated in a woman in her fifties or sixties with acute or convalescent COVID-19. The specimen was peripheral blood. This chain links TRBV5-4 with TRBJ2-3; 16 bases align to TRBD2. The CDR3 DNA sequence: TGTGCCAGCAGCCTAGGGACTAGCGGGAGGGGGCGCACAGATACGCAGTATTTT. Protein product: CASSLGTSGRGRTDTQYF. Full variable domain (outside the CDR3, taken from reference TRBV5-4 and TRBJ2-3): ETGVTQSPTHLIKTRGQQVTLRCSSQSGHNTVSWYQQALGQGPQFIFQYYREEENGRGNFPPRFSGLQFPNYSSELNVNALELDDSALYLCASSLGTSGRGRTDTQYFGPGTRLTVL.